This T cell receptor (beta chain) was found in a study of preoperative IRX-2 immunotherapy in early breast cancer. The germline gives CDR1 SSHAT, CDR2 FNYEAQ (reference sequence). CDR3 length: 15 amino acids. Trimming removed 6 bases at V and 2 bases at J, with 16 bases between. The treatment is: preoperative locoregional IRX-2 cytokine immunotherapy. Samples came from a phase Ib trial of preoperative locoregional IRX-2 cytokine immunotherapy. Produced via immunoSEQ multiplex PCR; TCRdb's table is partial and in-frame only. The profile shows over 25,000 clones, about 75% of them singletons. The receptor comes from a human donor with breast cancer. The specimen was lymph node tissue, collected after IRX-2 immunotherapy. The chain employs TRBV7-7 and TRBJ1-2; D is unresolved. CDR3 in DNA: TGTGCCAGCAGACTGGACGCCCCAGGCAACTATGGCTACACCTTC. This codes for CASRLDAPGNYGYTF.